This T cell receptor beta chain was retrieved from a study of OX40 agonist ivuxolimab in advanced cancers. Study-wide context: Age averaged around 58 years (range roughly 23 to 85), and approximately 80% were male. Study findings and constraints: Partly responding patients at 0.1-3.0 mg/kg showed some of the smallest clonal expansion.

Germline V gives CDR1 MRHNA, CDR2 SNTAGT. The length of the CDR3 is 13 residues. Trimming removed 4 bases from V and 9 bases from J, with 13 bases in between. TCRdb's copy holds only in-frame clones and misses some; the assay was immunoSEQ multiplex PCR. The table lists 65,000 to 95,000 clones, roughly nine tenths of them singletons. Blood sampling was done at baseline, cycle 4 day 1, and cycle 7 day 1. This clone came up once. The antigen is not known. The V call is TRBV6-4, the J call TRBJ2-1; no definite D call. The receptor was isolated from an adult with an advanced solid tumor such as melanoma, head and neck, liver or kidney cancer. The specimen comprised CD4+ or CD8+ T cells sorted from blood, sampled in a trial of the OX40 agonist ivuxolimab. For the CDR3, the DNA is TGTGCCAGCAGTGTACTCCCTACCGGTGAGCAGTTCTTC. Its translation: CASSVLPTGEQFF.